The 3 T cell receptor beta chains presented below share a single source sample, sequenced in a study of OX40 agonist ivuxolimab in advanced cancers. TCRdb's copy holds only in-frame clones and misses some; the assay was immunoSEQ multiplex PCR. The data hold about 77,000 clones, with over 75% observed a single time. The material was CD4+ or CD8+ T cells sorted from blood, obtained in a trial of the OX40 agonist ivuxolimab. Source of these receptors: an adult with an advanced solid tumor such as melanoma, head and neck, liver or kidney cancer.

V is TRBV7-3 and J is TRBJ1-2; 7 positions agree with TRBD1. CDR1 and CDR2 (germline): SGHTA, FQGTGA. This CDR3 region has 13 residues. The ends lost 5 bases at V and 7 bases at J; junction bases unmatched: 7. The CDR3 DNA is TGTGCCAGCAGCCGGGGACAGAGGAGTGGCTACACCTTC. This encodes CASSRGQRSGYTF.

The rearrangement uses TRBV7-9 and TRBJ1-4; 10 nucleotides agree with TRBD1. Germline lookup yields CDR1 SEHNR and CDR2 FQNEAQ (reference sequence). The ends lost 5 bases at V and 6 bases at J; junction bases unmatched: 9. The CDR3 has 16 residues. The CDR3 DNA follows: TGTGCCAGCAGCCAAGGGGAAGGGACAGGGGATGAAAAACTGTTTTTT. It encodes CASSQGEGTGDEKLFF.

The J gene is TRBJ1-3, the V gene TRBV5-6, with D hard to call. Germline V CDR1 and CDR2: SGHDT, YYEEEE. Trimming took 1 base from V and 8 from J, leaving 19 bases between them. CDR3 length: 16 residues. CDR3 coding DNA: TGTGCCAGCAGCTTGATGCCCCTGAGCGGGCTTGACACCATATATTTT. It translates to CASSLMPLSGLDTIYF. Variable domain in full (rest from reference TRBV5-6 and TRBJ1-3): DAGVTQSPTHLIKTRGQQVTLRCSPKSGHDTVSWYQQALGQGPQFIFQYYEEEERQRGNFPDRFSGHQFPNYSSELNVNALLLGDSALYLCASSLMPLSGLDTIYFGEGSWLTVV.